This TCR beta chain comes out of a study of metastatic and nonmetastatic thyroid tumors (dated by TCRdb to the early 2020s). For the study in its entirety: Repertoires were compared across peripheral blood and tumor or nodule tissue samples from malignant and benign thyroid patients. Broader findings and caveats from the paper: In both blood and tumor samples, malignant tumors were reported to have significantly higher TCR beta diversity than benign nodules.

In regard to this clone: Its cognate antigen has yet to be identified. Because the CDR3 is missing its conserved closing phenylalanine or tryptophan, this is likely a read error.

The germline V gene yields SGHTA for CDR1 and FQGNSA for CDR2. The CDR3 adds up to 13 amino acids, both ends counted. Only the CDR3 portion is preserved as DNA: 39 bases, with reading frame beginning at the first base. The method behind the library was PCR. The run used an Illumina HiSeq 4000. High-throughput sequencing was used to profile the TCR beta-chain CDR3 region of every patient. As for the original processing: A classifier to discriminate distant-metastatic papillary thyroid cancer patients was built from CDR3 differences across clinicopathological groups. To measure repertoire diversity the researchers used the Shannon index, while the Morisita-Horn index served to gauge how similar the tumor and blood repertoires were. In TCRdb, the public reads were trimmed at Q25 with fastp and aligned with MiXCR, with productive beta chains retained. These V and J calls are TCRdb output, not the study's own analysis. The sample yields around 18,000 clones; roughly 13% were counted once. Of the sample, about 30% is held by the ten largest clones.

No patient had received any treatment before thyroid surgery. Using T-cell receptor beta sequencing, the researchers looked back retrospectively at clinical samples from patients, gathered between about 2011 and 2018. The chain employs TRBV7-2 and TRBJ2-1; the D gene lacks a confident call. Material for sequencing was blood. The TCR was taken from a female donor with papillary thyroid cancer or a benign thyroid nodule (not recorded which). Some clones in this sample may be carry-over from other donors' samples. DNA sequence: TGTGCCAGCAGATTAGAGGCAGAAAATGAGCAGTTCCTC. Its protein reads: CASRLEAENEQFL.